Listed below are T cell receptor beta chains from one sample, sequenced in a study of blood T cell repertoires in COVID-19. Measured with immunoSEQ multiplex PCR; TCRdb has only the in-frame clones, and not every one. Among more than 400,000 clones listed, roughly 91% were seen once. The sample consisted of PBMCs or T cells enriched from blood (not recorded which). The receptors stem from a man aged 18 to 29 who had recovered from COVID-19. CDR3s include the opening cysteine and the closing phenylalanine or tryptophan. The order of the fields is D gene, J gene, clone size, V gene, CDR3 DNA, CDR3 protein. The D gene is left open where the match is weak. For some rows the clone size is stated as once, few or many, or as a class when expanded; others skip it.

-	TRBJ1-2	-	TRBV27	TGTGCCAGCAGTTTATCGGCAGGGTGGTATGGCTACACCTTC	CASSLSAGWYGYTF
-	TRBJ2-3	once	TRBV3-1/TRBV3-2	TGTGCCAGCACCAGAAAAGGAAGGGGTGATACGCAGTATTTT	CASTRKGRGDTQYF
-	TRBJ2-2	-	TRBV29-1	TGCAGCGTGACAGATCCGAACACCGGGGAGCTGTTTTTT	CSVTDPNTGELFF
-	TRBJ1-1	-	TRBV3-1/TRBV3-2	TGTGCCAGCAGCCTGCCACCCGGGAGGGCTTTCTTT	CASSLPPGRAFF
TRBD1	TRBJ1-1	once	TRBV19	TGTGCCAGTAGTATTCAAGGGGGCGATCGGGCTTTCTTT	CASSIQGGDRAFF
TRBD2	TRBJ2-3	-	TRBV7-8	TGTGCCAGCAGCTCTAGCGGGACGTTTCGCACAGATACGCAGTATTTT	CASSSSGTFRTDTQYF
TRBD1	TRBJ1-5	-	TRBV3-1/TRBV3-2	TGTGCCAGCAGCCTAACCGCCGGCAGGGGGAGTCAGCCCCAGCATTTT	CASSLTAGRGSQPQHF
TRBD1	TRBJ1-1	-	TRBV10-2	TGCGCCAGCAGCACCGGGACAGGGAAGGCTTTCTTT	CASSTGTGKAFF
TRBD1	TRBJ2-5	-	TRBV5-4	TGTGCCAGCAGCCAGGGGCGGGACAGGGGAGAGACCCAGTACTTC	CASSQGRDRGETQYF
-	TRBJ1-4	-	TRBV6-5	TGTGCCAGCAGCCCCAGTCAGGGCTGGAATGAAAAACTGTTTTTT	CASSPSQGWNEKLFF